This T cell receptor (beta chain) came from a study of blood T cell repertoires in COVID-19. Overall study context: Samples taken during acute and convalescent COVID-19 were collected in the United States, Italy and Spain. The analysed material was cDNA or gDNA that came from T cells, B-cell-depleted T cells, or PBMCs.

Germline CDR1 SGHAT, CDR2 FQNNGV. J was trimmed by 10 bases and V by 6 bases; bases with no gene match: 13. The CDR3 loop spans 16 amino acids. Profiling relied on immunoSEQ multiplex PCR, and the TCRdb table lists in-frame clones only, not all of them. The table lists about 480,000 clones, about 88% of them singletons. The receptor's source is a man aged 18-30 years with COVID-19, enrolled during active disease. The chain has TRBV11-2 and TRBJ1-6; 9 bases line up with TRBD1. Sequencing was done on a sample of peripheral blood. The CDR3 sequence: CASRILGTGLSSPLHF. The CDR3 DNA follows: TGTGCCAGCAGAATACTCGGGACAGGGTTGTCCTCACCCCTCCACTTT.